These 17 T cell receptor beta chains came from one sample sequenced in a study of OX40 agonist ivuxolimab in advanced cancers. The data were produced by immunoSEQ multiplex PCR, yet TCRdb's version contains in-frame clones alone and is incomplete. This sample has some 97,000 clones, with around 91% found just once. Here the sequenced sample was CD4+ or CD8+ T cells sorted from blood, taken in a trial of the OX40 agonist ivuxolimab. These receptors were taken from an adult with an advanced solid tumor such as melanoma, head and neck, liver or kidney cancer.

The chain carries TRBV10-3 and TRBJ1-1; 9 bases line up with TRBD1. The CDR3 is made up of 15 amino acids. The germline CDR1 and CDR2 sequences are ENHRY and SYGVKD. V was pared by 11 bases and J by 2 bases, with 12 bases of the junction left unmatched. Written as DNA, the CDR3 is TGTGCCTCACTAACGTTGGGACAGGGAAACACTGAAGCTTTCTTT. This encodes CASLTLGQGNTEAFF.

This chain links TRBV9 with TRBJ2-7; D is possibly TRBD2 (6 bases). Per the germline V gene, CDR1 is SGDLS and CDR2 is YYNGEE. This CDR3 spans 16 amino acids. Trimming left V 1 base short and J 4 bases short, with 18 bases between. The CDR3 here is CASSVQAGVKEYEQYF. DNA for the CDR3: TGTGCCAGCAGCGTACAAGCGGGCGTGAAAGAATACGAGCAGTACTTC.

The chain joins TRBV19 to TRBJ1-1; no firm D call. Trimming cost V 2 bases and J 5 bases, with 21 bases left between them. The CDR3 is 17 residues long. Germline values: CDR1 LNHDA, CDR2 SQIVND (reference sequence). The CDR3 DNA reads as TGTGCCAGTAGTATATTCCCCTCGACGGCTAAGGTAACTGAAGCTTTCTTT. It translates to CASSIFPSTAKVTEAFF.

This chain connects TRBV5-4 to TRBJ2-2; D possibly corresponds to TRBD2 (6 bases). CDR1 and CDR2 (germline): SGHNT, YYREEE (reference sequence). This CDR3 is built from 14 residues. Trimming took 0 bases from V and 7 from J, leaving 10 bases between them. CDR3 nucleotide sequence: TGTGCCAGCAGCTTGGACGTAGCGGTCGGGGAGCTGTTTTTT. This sequence encodes CASSLDVAVGELFF.

The chain joins TRBV7-2 to TRBJ1-2, with D uncertain. The CDR3 length is 15 residues. Germline V lookup: CDR1 SGHTA, CDR2 FQGNSA. Trimming left V 1 base short and J 7 bases short, with 16 bases between. DNA of the CDR3: TGTGCCAGCAGCTTAGTGGCAGACCTGTCGGGTGGCTACACCTTC. It is translated as CASSLVADLSGGYTF.

J is TRBJ2-7 and V is TRBV5-4, with D possibly matching TRBD2 (6 bases). Germline V lookup: CDR1 SGHNT, CDR2 YYREEE (reference sequence). The CDR3 contains 12 residues. Trimming stripped 4 bases from V and 9 bases from J, with 14 bases between. CDR3 sequence: CASSPIGSTQYF. The CDR3 bases are TGTGCCAGCAGCCCTATCGGGAGCACGCAGTACTTC.

The chain is built from TRBV5-1 and TRBJ2-7, with 7 nucleotides matching TRBD1. Germline-derived CDR1 and CDR2 are SGHRS and YFSETQ. The CDR3 sequence is 14 residues long. V shed 4 bases and J 3 bases; nucleotides not matched to a gene: 7. The CDR3 here is CASSINRGYYEQYF. DNA for the CDR3: TGCGCCAGCAGCATTAACAGGGGATACTACGAGCAGTACTTC. The complete variable domain, with remaining parts taken from reference TRBV5-1 and TRBJ2-7, reads KAGVTQTPRYLIKTRGQQVTLSCSPISGHRSVSWYQQTPGQGLQFLFEYFSETQRNKGNFPGRFSGRQFSNSRSEMNVSTLELGDSALYLCASSINRGYYEQYFGPGTRLTVT.

This clone has a single count. V gene TRBV6-1 combines with J gene TRBJ2-2; either TRBD1 or TRBD2 may supply D (5 bases each). This CDR3 has 17 amino acids. Germline V lookup: CDR1 MNHNS, CDR2 SASEGT. V dropped 1 base and J dropped 3 bases, with 15 bases sitting between them. The DNA of the CDR3 is TGTGCCAGCAGTGAAGGGGGACGGTGGGGAGACACCGGGGAGCTGTTTTTT. It specifies CASSEGGRWGDTGELFF.

The chain is built from TRBV5-4 and TRBJ2-5; possibly TRBD1 for D (6 bases). The ends were cut back, 5 bases at V and 0 bases at J, with 8 bases in the middle. Germline-derived CDR1 and CDR2 are SGHNT and YYREEE (reference sequence). This CDR3 has 13 amino acids. The CDR3 sequence: CASRRDNQETQYF. In nucleotides, the CDR3 is TGTGCCAGCAGACGGGACAACCAAGAGACCCAGTACTTC.

This sequence joins TRBV7-6 and TRBJ2-3; tentatively, D is TRBD1 or TRBD2 (5 bases each). The CDR3 totals 15 residues. The germline CDR1 and CDR2 sequences are SGHVS and FNYEAQ. Trimming pared 1 base from V and 2 bases from J, leaving 10 bases between. The CDR3 spells CASSLGRGDTDTQYF. CDR3 nucleotides: TGTGCCAGCAGCTTAGGGCGAGGGGACACAGATACGCAGTATTTT.

The chain employs TRBV30 and TRBJ1-5; D remains ambiguous. Trimming pared 2 bases from V and 3 bases from J, leaving 14 bases between. This CDR3 has 15 residues. Per germline, CDR1 GTSNPN and CDR2 SVGIG (reference sequence). The CDR3 loop is CAWSLTRGFNQPQHF. The CDR3 DNA is TGTGCCTGGAGTCTTACCCGGGGTTTCAATCAGCCCCAGCATTTT. The whole variable domain, remainder taken from reference TRBV30 and TRBJ1-5, is SQTIHQWPATLVQPVGSPLSLECTVEGTSNPNLYWYRQAAGRGLQLLFYSVGIGQISSEVPQNLSASRPQDRQFILSSKKLLLSDSGFYLCAWSLTRGFNQPQHFGDGTRLSIL.

This rearrangement joins TRBV6-1 to TRBJ1-2; D ambiguous. Germline CDR1 MNHNS, CDR2 SASEGT. V lost 4 bases, J lost 13 bases, and 19 bases lay in between. This CDR3 comprises 13 residues. The CDR3 sequence: CASSGVEVIGGTF. The CDR3 DNA sequence: TGTGCCAGCAGTGGAGTGGAGGTGATCGGAGGCACCTTC.

This chain links TRBV19 with TRBJ2-3, with D tentatively TRBD1 (6 bases). In germline, CDR1 is LNHDA, CDR2 SQIVND (reference sequence). This CDR3 contains 16 residues. The V gene lost 5 bases and the J gene lost 2 bases, with 17 bases spanning the gap. The CDR3 spells CASSSATGFPTDTQYF. DNA of the CDR3: TGTGCCAGTAGTTCCGCAACAGGGTTTCCCACAGATACGCAGTATTTT.

This chain uses TRBV25-1 with TRBJ2-1, with 12 bases aligning to TRBD2. Germline CDR1 reads MGHDK; CDR2 reads SYGVNS. The CDR3 contains 15 residues. V was pared by 4 bases and J by 6 bases, with 4 bases of the junction left unmatched. The CDR3 bases are TGTGCCAGCAGTGGGGGACTAGCGGGCGGCAATGAGCAGTTCTTC. This translates into CASSGGLAGGNEQFF. The full variable domain, its missing parts supplied by reference TRBV25-1 and TRBJ2-1, is EADIYQTPRYLVIGTGKKITLECSQTMGHDKMYWYQQDPGMELHLIHYSYGVNSTEKGDLSSESTVSRIRTEHFPLTLESARPSHTSQYLCASSGGLAGGNEQFFGPGTRLTVL.

The chain links TRBV7-2 to TRBJ2-7, with D uncertain. The CDR3 covers 14 residues. Trimming removed 0 bases from V and 2 bases from J, with 8 bases in between. Germline V CDR1 and CDR2: SGHTA, FQGNSA. The CDR3 nucleotides are TGTGCCAGCAGCTTAGCGCGCGGCCCCTACGAGCAGTACTTC. This encodes CASSLARGPYEQYF.

The rearrangement links TRBV6-1 to TRBJ2-7; D not resolved. This CDR3 region has 13 residues. The germline V gene has CDR1 MNHNS and CDR2 SASEGT. Between the trimmed V and J ends, which lost 3 bases and 2 bases, there was a span of 8 bases. In DNA form, the CDR3 reads TGTGCCAGCAGTGATCTGGTTACCTACGAGCAGTACTTC. Translating it yields CASSDLVTYEQYF.

The chain is built from TRBV28 and TRBJ2-7; 8 bases map to TRBD2. Germline lookup yields CDR1 MDHEN and CDR2 SYDVKM. V dropped 8 bases and J dropped 1; count of bases not matched to a gene: 10. This CDR3 spans 15 amino acids. The DNA of the CDR3 is TGTGCCAGCTCTGCAGGGACTAGACATTCCTACGAGCAGTACTTC. This sequence encodes CASSAGTRHSYEQYF.